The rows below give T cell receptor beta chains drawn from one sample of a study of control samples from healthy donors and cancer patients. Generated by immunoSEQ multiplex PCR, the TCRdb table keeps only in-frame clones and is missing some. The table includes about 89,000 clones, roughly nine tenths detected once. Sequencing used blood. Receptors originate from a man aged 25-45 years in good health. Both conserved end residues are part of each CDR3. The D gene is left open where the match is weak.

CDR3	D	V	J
CASSPGTGGQPQHF	TRBD1	TRBV14	TRBJ1-5
CASRRTGENTEAFF	TRBD1	TRBV5-1	TRBJ1-1
CASSEVAGGPSEQFF	TRBD2	TRBV6-1	TRBJ2-1
CASSIWPDDNTGELFF	.	TRBV19	TRBJ2-2
CASSLNPGTPPNYTEAFF	.	TRBV7-2	TRBJ1-1
CASSFPSYEQYF	.	TRBV11-2	TRBJ2-7
CASRPGAVSGGGEQFF	TRBD2	TRBV11-2	TRBJ2-1
CASSGGAGDTQYF	.	TRBV2	TRBJ2-3
CASSFTGFGNEKLFF	.	TRBV6-5	TRBJ1-4
CASSFLDRNYEQYF	TRBD1	TRBV27	TRBJ2-7
CASSRSGGTIQETQYF	TRBD2	TRBV5-1	TRBJ2-5
CASGSRGSVTEAFF	.	TRBV2	TRBJ1-1
CAWSVGRGYEQYF	.	TRBV30	TRBJ2-7
CASSPRRGKGSNQPQHF	.	TRBV6-6	TRBJ1-5
CASSPRGGTDTQYF	TRBD2	TRBV7-3	TRBJ2-3
CASSESLQIPPYF	.	TRBV10-1	TRBJ2-3
CASSLARTSGSTDTQYF	TRBD2	TRBV7-2	TRBJ2-3
CASSFRQGTRNYGYTF	TRBD1	TRBV11-2	TRBJ1-2
CASSGHHSYEQYF	.	TRBV6-4	TRBJ2-7
CASSAPDRSSGNTIYF	TRBD1	TRBV13	TRBJ1-3
CATSVMNTEAFF	.	TRBV9	TRBJ1-1
CASSGAGRGTEAFF	.	TRBV2	TRBJ1-1
CASSQRRSGPRPLHF	.	TRBV3-1/TRBV3-2	TRBJ1-6
CASSHGSLGSYEQYF	.	TRBV4-2	TRBJ2-7
CATSRGAGGSAGPQHF	.	TRBV15	TRBJ1-5
CASSLKGFNGYTF	.	TRBV6-5	TRBJ1-2
CASSQELSNEQFF	.	TRBV4-1	TRBJ2-1
CASSPKGGRANTIYF	.	TRBV5-1	TRBJ1-3
CASSYPKVDEQFF	.	TRBV6-6	TRBJ2-1
CATSTRVAETQYF	.	TRBV15	TRBJ2-5
CASSPPIEGRGYTF	.	TRBV5-1	TRBJ1-2
CASSLESGSGGYTF	.	TRBV5-1	TRBJ1-2
CARPRGSVGNTIYF	.	TRBV19	TRBJ1-3
CAISDPGASGNTIYF	.	TRBV10-3	TRBJ1-3
CASSYGPPNGGNTIYF	.	TRBV6-5	TRBJ1-3
CASGGDRGGTEAFF	TRBD1	TRBV2	TRBJ1-1